The 3 T cell receptor beta chains below come from one sample, sequenced in a study of identical twins. TCRdb reprocessed the 5' RACE reads via MiXCR and lists one record per CDR3 protein. The table has 250,000 to 300,000 distinct CDR3 sequences, roughly 10% seen once. This same sample was also taken into another study, of yellow fever vaccine responses in identical twins.

The sample comprised CD8+ T cells sorted from blood. The receptor set was obtained from a woman between 18 and 29 years old in good health.

This clonotype was counted at least ten times. The rearrangement uses TRBV28 and TRBJ2-7; 9 positions agree with TRBD2. The CDR3 is 15 amino acids. V lost 7 bases to trimming and J lost 4 bases; unmatched junction nucleotides: 11. Per the germline V gene, CDR1 is MDHEN and CDR2 is SYDVKM. The CDR3 nucleotides are TGTGCCAGCACCCCTACGGGACTAGCCTTTTACGAGCAGTACTTC. Protein: CASTPTGLAFYEQYF. Together with reference TRBV28 and TRBJ2-7, the CDR3 gives the full variable domain: DVKVTQSSRYLVKRTGEKVFLECVQDMDHENMFWYRQDPGLGLRLIYFSYDVKMKEKGDIPEGYSVSREKKERFSLILESASTNQTSMYLCASTPTGLAFYEQYFGPGTRLTVT.

The J gene is TRBJ2-3, the V gene TRBV28; a weak D match, TRBD2 (6 bases). This CDR3 comprises 16 residues. From germline, CDR1 is MDHEN and CDR2 SYDVKM. Trimming cost V 2 bases and J 5 bases, with 17 bases left between them. CDR3 in amino acids: CASSLPLKEGVDTQYF. The CDR3 DNA reads as TGTGCCAGCAGTTTACCCCTTAAGGAGGGTGTAGATACGCAGTATTTT.

This clonotype was observed many times. The CDR3 bases are TGCAGCGTCCTTAACTATGGCTACACCTTC. Amino acids: CSVLNYGYTF. This sequence joins TRBV29-1 and TRBJ1-2, with D unclear. CDR3 length: 10 residues. Between the trimmed V and J ends, which lost 6 bases and 1 base, there was a span of 3 bases. Per germline, CDR1 SQVTM and CDR2 ANQGSEA.